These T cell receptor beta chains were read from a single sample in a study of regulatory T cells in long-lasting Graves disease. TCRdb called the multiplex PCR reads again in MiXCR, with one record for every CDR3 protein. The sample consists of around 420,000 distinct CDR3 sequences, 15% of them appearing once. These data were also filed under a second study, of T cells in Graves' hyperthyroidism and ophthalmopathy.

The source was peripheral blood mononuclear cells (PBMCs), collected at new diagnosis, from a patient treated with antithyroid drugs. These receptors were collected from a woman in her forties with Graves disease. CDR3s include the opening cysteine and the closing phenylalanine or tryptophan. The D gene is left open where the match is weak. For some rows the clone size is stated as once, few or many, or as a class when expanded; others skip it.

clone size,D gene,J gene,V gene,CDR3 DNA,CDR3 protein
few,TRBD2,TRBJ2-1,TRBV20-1,TGCAGTGTTTCCTCCGGGACTAGCGGCGGTGAGCAGTTCTTC,CSVSSGTSGGEQFF
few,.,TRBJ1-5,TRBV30,TGTGCCTGGAGTCTAGGGGACGGAGACTTTCAGCCCCAGCATTTT,CAWSLGDGDFQPQHF
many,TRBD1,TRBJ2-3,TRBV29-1,TGCAGCGTTTATGAGGGGGCGGCCGGCACAGATACGCAGTATTTT,CSVYEGAAGTDTQYF
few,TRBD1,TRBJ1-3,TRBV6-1,TGTGCCAGCAGGGACAGGTCTGGAAACACCATATATTTT,CASRDRSGNTIYF
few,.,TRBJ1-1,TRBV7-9,TGTGCCAGCAGCGCCCGGGTGGGGATCCCCAGGGGAAACACTGAAGCTTTCTTT,CASSARVGIPRGNTEAFF
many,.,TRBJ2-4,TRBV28,TGTGCCAGCAGTTTGGGAGCCGGGAGAGGACTAGCCAAAAACATTCAGTACTTC,CASSLGAGRGLAKNIQYF
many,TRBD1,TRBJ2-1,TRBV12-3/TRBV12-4,TGTGCCAGCAGTGCGGCCGGGACAGGTAGGAATGAGCAGTTCTTC,CASSAAGTGRNEQFF
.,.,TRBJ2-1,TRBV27,TGTCTAGGGACTTCGTACTACAATGAGCAGTTCTTC,CLGTSYYNEQFF
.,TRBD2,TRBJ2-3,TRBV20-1,TGCAGTGCTTCCCGGACTAGCGGGAGGGAGGCAGATACGCAGTATTTT,CSASRTSGREADTQYF
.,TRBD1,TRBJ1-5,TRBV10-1,TGCGCCAGCAGTGGGTTCGACAGGGAAGATCGTCAGCCCCAGCATTTT,CASSGFDREDRQPQHF
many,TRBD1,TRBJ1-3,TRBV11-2,TGTGCCAGCAGCTTGACAGGGGGCTATTCTGGAAACACCATATATTTT,CASSLTGGYSGNTIYF
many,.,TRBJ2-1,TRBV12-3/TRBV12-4,TGTGCCAGCAGGGACATCAAACCCAATACATACAATGAGCAGTTCTTC,CASRDIKPNTYNEQFF
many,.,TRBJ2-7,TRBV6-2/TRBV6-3,TGTGCCAGCAGTAACTCCTACGAGCAGTACTTC,CASSNSYEQYF
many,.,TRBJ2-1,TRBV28,TGTGCCAGCAGTTTAAACGGGAACTACAATGAGCAGTTCTTC,CASSLNGNYNEQFF
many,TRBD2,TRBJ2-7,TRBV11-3,TGTGCCAGCAGCGGAGGGACTAGCGGGATCGGCGAGCAGTACTTC,CASSGGTSGIGEQYF
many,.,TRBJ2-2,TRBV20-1,TGCAGTGCTAGAGATCAGAGGGGGGGGAACACCGGGGAGCTGTTTTTT,CSARDQRGGNTGELFF
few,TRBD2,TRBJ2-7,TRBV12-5,TGTGCTAGTGGTTTGGCGGGGGGCTCCTACGAGCAGTACTTC,CASGLAGGSYEQYF
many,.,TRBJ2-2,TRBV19,TGTGCCAGTAGACAGAGAAACGGGGAGCTGTTTTTT,CASRQRNGELFF
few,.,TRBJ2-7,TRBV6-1,TGTGCCAGCCGCGCGACCCGCAGGGTGTACGAGCAGTACTTC,CASRATRRVYEQYF
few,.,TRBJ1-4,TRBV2,TGTGCCAGCAGTTACAGGGCAACTAATGGAAAACTGTTTTTT,CASSYRATNGKLFF
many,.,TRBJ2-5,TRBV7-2,TGTGCCAGCAGCTTAGTGGGTGTGGCAGTTTTCCAGTACTTC,CASSLVGVAVFQYF
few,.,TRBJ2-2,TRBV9,TGTGCCAGCAGCGGTGGGACAAACACCGGGGAGCTGTTTTTT,CASSGGTNTGELFF
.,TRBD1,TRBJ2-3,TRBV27,TGTGCCAGCAGTTTAAGTTACAGGGGAGCAGATACGCAGTATTTT,CASSLSYRGADTQYF
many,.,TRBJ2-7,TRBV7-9,TGTGCCAGCAGCTCGACAGCGGGTGTCCACGAGCAGTACTTC,CASSSTAGVHEQYF
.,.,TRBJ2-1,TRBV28,TGTGCCAGCAGTTTTCCTCTCTTAGGACGGGGGTACAATGAGCAGTTCTTC,CASSFPLLGRGYNEQFF
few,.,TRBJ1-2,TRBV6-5,TGTGCCAGCAGTTATGCCCCCCCGGGGCCTAACTATGGCTACACCTTC,CASSYAPPGPNYGYTF
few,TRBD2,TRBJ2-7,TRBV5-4,TGTGCCAGCAGCTTGCTTCTAGCGGGGCTGGGGAGAGACGAGCAGTACTTC,CASSLLLAGLGRDEQYF